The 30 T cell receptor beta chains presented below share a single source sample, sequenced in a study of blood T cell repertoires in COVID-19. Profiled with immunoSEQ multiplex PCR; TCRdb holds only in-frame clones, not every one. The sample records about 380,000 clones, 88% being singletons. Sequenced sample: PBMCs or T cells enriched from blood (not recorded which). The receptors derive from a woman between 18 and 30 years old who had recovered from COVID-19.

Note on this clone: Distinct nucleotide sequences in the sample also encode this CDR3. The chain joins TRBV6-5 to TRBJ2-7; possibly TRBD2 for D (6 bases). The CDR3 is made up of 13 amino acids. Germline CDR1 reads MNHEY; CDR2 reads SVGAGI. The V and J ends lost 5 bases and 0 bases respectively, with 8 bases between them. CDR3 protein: CASSRGSSYEQYF. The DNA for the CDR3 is TGTGCCAGCAGTCGGGGGAGCTCCTACGAGCAGTACTTC.

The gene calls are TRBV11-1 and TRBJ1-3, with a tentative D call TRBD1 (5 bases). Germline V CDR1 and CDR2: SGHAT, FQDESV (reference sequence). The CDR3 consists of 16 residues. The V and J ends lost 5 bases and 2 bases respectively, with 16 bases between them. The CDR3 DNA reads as TGTGCCAGCAGCGCGTTCAGGGAAGGAACTGGAAACACCATATATTTT. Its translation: CASSAFREGTGNTIYF. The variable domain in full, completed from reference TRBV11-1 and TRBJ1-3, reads EAEVAQSPRYKITEKSQAVAFWCDPISGHATLYWYRQILGQGPELLVQFQDESVVDDSQLPKDRFSAERLKGVDSTLKIQPAELGDSAMYLCASSAFREGTGNTIYFGEGSWLTVV.

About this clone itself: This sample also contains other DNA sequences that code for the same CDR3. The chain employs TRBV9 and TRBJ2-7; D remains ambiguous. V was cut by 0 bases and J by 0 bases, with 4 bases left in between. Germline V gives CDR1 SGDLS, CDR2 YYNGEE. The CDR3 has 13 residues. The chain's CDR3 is CASSVDTSYEQYF. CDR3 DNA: TGTGCCAGCAGCGTAGACACCTCCTACGAGCAGTACTTC.

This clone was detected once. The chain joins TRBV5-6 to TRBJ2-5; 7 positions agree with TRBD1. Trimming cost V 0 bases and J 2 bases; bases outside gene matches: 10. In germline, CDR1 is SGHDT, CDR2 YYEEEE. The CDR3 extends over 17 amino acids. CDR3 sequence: CASSLGGGPLGQETQYF. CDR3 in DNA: TGTGCCAGCAGCTTGGGAGGGGGCCCTTTGGGTCAAGAGACCCAGTACTTC.

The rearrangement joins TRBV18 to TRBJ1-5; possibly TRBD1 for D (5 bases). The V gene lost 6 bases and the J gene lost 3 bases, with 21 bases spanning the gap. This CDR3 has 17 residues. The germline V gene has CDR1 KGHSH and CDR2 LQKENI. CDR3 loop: CASSPIEGRRVNQPQHF. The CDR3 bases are TGTGCCAGCTCCCCCATTGAGGGGCGGAGGGTCAATCAGCCCCAGCATTTT.

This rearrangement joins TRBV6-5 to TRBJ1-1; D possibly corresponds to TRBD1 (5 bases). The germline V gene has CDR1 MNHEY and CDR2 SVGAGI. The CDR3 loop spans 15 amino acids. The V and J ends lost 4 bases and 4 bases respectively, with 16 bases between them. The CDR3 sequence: CASSSTDAARTEAFF. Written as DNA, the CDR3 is TGTGCCAGCAGTTCGACAGACGCGGCCCGCACTGAAGCTTTCTTT.

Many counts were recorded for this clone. The CDR3, as DNA: TGCGCCAGCAGCTTGGCAGGCGCCCCTGGAAACACCATATATTTT. Encoded protein: CASSLAGAPGNTIYF. This chain links TRBV5-1 with TRBJ1-3, with D unclear. This CDR3 contains 15 residues. Germline V lookup: CDR1 SGHRS, CDR2 YFSETQ. The ends were cut back, 0 bases at V and 2 bases at J, with 9 bases in the middle.

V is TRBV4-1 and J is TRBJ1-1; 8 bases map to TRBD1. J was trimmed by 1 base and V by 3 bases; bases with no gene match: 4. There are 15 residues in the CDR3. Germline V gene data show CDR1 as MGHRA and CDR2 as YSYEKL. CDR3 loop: CASSQPGTGNTEAFF. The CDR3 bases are TGCGCCAGCAGCCAGCCTGGGACAGGGAACACTGAAGCTTTCTTT.

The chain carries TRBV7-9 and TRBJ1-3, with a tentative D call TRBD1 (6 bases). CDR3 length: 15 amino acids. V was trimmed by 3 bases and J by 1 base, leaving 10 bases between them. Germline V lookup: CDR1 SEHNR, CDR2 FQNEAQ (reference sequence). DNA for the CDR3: TGTGCCAGCAGCTTTACCAGGGGTTCTGGAAACACCATATATTTT. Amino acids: CASSFTRGSGNTIYF. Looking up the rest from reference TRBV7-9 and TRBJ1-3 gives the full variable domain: DTGVSQNPRHKITKRGQNVTFRCDPISEHNRLYWYRQTLGQGPEFLTYFQNEAQLEKSRLLSDRFSAERPKGSFSTLEIQRTEQGDSAMYLCASSFTRGSGNTIYFGEGSWLTVV.

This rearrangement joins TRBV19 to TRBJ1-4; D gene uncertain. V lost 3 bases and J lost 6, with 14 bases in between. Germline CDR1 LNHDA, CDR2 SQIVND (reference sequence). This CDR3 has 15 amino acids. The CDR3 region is CASSMGSLGYEKLFF. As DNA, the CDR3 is TGTGCCAGTAGTATGGGGAGCCTGGGATATGAAAAACTGTTTTTT.

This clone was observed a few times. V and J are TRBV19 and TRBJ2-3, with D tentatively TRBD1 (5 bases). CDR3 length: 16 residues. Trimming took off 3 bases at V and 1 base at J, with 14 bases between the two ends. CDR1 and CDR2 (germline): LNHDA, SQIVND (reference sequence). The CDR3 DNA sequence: TGTGCCAGTAGTATTCGGCAGGGAAAGGGCACAGATACGCAGTATTTT. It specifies CASSIRQGKGTDTQYF.

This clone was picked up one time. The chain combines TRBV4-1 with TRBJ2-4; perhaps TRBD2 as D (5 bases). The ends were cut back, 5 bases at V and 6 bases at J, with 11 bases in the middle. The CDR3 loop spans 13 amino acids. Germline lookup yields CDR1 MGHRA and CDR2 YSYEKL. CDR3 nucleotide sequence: TGCGCCAGCAGCTGGAGGTCGGGAAACATTCAGTACTTC. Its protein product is CASSWRSGNIQYF.

Here the CDR3 DNA reads TGTGCCAGCAGCTTCGGGACAGGGCGCTACGAGCAGTACTTC. It encodes CASSFGTGRYEQYF. This chain joins TRBV6-2 or TRBV6-3 and TRBJ2-7; 9 nucleotides align to TRBD1. The CDR3 has 14 amino acids. Losses at the gene ends were 6 bases for V and 3 bases for J; bases not matched to a gene: 6. Germline V lookup: CDR1 MNHEY, CDR2 SVGEGT.

CDR3 DNA: TGTGCCAGCAGCCCTAGCGGGGGGGCCGCCGAGCAGTACTTC. It encodes CASSPSGGAAEQYF. The rearrangement uses TRBV7-2 and TRBJ2-7, with 12 bases aligning to TRBD2. The CDR3 spans 14 residues. Germline trimming cut 5 bases from V and 6 bases from J; bases unmatched to any gene: 5. CDR1 and CDR2 from the germline V gene are SGHTA and FQGNSA.

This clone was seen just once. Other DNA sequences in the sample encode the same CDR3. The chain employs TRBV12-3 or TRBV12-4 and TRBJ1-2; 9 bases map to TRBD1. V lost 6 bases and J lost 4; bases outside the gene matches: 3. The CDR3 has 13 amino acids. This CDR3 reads CASSSTGGYGYTF. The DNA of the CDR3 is TGTGCCAGCAGCTCGACAGGGGGCTATGGCTACACCTTC.

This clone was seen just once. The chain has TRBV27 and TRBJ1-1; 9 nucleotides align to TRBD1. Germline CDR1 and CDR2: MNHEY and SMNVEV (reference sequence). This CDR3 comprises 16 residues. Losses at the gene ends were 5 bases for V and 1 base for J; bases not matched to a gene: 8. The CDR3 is CASSRGLGQGNTEAFF. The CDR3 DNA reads TGTGCCAGCAGTCGCGGGTTGGGACAGGGGAACACTGAAGCTTTCTTT.

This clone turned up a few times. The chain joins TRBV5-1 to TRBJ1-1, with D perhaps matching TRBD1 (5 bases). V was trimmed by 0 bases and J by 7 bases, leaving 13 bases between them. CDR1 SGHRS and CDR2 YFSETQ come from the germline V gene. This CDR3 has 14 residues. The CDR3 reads CASSLDRPALEAFF. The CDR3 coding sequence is TGCGCCAGCAGCTTGGACAGGCCCGCACTTGAAGCTTTCTTT.

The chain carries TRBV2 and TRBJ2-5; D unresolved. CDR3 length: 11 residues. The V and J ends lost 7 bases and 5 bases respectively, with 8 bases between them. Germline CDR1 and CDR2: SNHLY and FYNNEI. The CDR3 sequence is CASNGWETQYF. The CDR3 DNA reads TGTGCCAGCAACGGGTGGGAGACCCAGTACTTC.

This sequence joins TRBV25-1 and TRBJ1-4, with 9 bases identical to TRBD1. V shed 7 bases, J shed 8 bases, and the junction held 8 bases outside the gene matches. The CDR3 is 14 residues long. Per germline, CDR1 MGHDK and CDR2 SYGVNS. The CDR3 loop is CASTMTGGSEKLFF. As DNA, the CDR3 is TGTGCCAGCACTATGACAGGGGGATCCGAAAAACTGTTTTTT.

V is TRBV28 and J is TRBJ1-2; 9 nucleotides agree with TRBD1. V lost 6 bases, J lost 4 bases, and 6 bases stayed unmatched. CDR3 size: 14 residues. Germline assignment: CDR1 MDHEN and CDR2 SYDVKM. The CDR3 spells CASSTGTGSYGYTF. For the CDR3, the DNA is TGTGCCAGCAGCACCGGGACAGGGTCCTATGGCTACACCTTC.

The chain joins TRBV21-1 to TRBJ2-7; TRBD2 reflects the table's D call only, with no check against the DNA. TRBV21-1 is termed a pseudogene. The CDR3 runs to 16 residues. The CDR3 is CASSKVKVVWRNEQYF. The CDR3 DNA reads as TGTGCCAGCAGCAAAGTGAAGGTCGTATGGAGAAACGAGCAGTACTTC.

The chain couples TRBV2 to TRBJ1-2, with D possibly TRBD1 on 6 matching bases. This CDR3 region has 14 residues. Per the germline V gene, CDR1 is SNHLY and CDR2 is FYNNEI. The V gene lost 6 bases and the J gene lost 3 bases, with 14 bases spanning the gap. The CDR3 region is CASSREQGYYGYTF. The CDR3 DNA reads TGTGCCAGCAGCCGAGAGCAGGGGTACTATGGCTACACCTTC. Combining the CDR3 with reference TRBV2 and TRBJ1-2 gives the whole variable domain EPEVTQTPSHQVTQMGQEVILRCVPISNHLYFYWYRQILGQKVEFLVSFYNNEISEKSEIFDDQFSVERPDGSNFTLKIRSTKLEDSAMYFCASSREQGYYGYTFGSGTRLTVV.

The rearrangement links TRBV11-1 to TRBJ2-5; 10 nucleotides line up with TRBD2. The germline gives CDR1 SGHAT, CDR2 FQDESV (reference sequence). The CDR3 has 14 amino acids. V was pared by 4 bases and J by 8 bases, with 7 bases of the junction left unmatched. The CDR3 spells CASSSIAGGRTQYF. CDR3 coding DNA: TGTGCCAGCAGCTCGATAGCGGGGGGTCGCACCCAGTACTTC. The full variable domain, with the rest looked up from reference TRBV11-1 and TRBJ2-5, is EAEVAQSPRYKITEKSQAVAFWCDPISGHATLYWYRQILGQGPELLVQFQDESVVDDSQLPKDRFSAERLKGVDSTLKIQPAELGDSAMYLCASSSIAGGRTQYFGPGTRLLVL.

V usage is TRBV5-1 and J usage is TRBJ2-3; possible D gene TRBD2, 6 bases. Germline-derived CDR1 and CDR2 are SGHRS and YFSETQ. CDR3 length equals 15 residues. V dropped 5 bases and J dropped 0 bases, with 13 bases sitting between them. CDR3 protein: CASRLPSESTDTQYF. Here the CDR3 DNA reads TGCGCCAGCAGATTGCCTAGCGAGAGCACAGATACGCAGTATTTT.

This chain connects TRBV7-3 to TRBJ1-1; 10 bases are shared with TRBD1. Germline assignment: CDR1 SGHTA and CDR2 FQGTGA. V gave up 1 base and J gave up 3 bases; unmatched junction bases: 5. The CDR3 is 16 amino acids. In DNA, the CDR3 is TGTGCCAGCAGCTTAATGGGACAGGGGCCGGACACTGAAGCTTTCTTT. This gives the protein CASSLMGQGPDTEAFF.

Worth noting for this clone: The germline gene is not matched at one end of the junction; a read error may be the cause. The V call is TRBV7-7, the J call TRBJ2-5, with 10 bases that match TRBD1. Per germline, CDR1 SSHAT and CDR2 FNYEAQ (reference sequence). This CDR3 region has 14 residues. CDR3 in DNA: TGTGCTAGCAGCTCGCCGGGACAGGGGGAGACCCAGTACTTC. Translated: CASSSPGQGETQYF. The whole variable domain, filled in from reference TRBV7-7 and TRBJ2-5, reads GAGVSQSPRYKVTKRGQDVTLRCDPISSHATLYWYQQALGQGPEFLTYFNYEAQPDKSGLPSDRFSAERPEGSISTLTIQRTEQRDSAMYRCASSSPGQGETQYFGPGTRLLVL.

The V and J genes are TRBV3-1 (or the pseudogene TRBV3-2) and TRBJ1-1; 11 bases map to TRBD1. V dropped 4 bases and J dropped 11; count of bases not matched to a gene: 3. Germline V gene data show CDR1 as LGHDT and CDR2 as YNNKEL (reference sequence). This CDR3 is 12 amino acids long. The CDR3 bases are TGTGCCAGCAGCCCGGGACAGGGGGTCGCTTTCTTT. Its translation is CASSPGQGVAFF.

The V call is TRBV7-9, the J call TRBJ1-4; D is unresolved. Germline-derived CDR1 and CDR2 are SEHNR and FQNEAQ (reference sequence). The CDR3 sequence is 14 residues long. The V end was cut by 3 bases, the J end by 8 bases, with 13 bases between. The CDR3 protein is CASSFVGVGEKLFF. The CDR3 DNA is TGTGCCAGCAGCTTTGTGGGAGTAGGAGAAAAACTGTTTTTT.

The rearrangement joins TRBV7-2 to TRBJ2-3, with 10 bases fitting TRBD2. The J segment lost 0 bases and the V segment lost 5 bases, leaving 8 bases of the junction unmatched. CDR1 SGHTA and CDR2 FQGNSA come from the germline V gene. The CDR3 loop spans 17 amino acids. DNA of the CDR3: TGTGCCAGCAGCATCATAGCGGGGGGTGCTAGCACAGATACGCAGTATTTT. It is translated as CASSIIAGGASTDTQYF.

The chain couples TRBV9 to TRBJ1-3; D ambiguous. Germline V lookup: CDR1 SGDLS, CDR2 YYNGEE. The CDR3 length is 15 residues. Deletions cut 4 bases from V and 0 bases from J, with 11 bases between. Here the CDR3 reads CASSPQSGSGNTIYF. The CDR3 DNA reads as TGTGCCAGCAGCCCGCAATCCGGCTCTGGAAACACCATATATTTT. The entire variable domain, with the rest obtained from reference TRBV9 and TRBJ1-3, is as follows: DSGVTQTPKHLITATGQRVTLRCSPRSGDLSVYWYQQSLDQGLQFLIQYYNGEERAKGNILERFSAQQFPDLHSELNLSSLELGDSALYFCASSPQSGSGNTIYFGEGSWLTVV.